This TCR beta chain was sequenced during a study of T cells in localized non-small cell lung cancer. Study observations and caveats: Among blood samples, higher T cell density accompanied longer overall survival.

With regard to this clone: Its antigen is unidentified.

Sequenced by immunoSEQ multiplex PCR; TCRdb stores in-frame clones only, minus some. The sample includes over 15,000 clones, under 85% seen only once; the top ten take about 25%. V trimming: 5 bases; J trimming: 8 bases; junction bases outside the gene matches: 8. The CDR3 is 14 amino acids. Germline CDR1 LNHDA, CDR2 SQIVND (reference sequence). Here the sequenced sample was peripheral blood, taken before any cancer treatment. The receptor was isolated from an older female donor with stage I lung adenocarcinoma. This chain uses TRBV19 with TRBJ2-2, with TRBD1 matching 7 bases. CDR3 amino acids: CASSARQGRGELFF. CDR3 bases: TGTGCCAGTAGTGCCCGACAGGGCCGTGGGGAGCTGTTTTTT.